This T cell receptor (beta chain) came from a study of blood T cell repertoires in COVID-19. The wider study: Collection of acute and convalescent COVID-19 samples took place in the United States, Italy and Spain. The analysed material was cDNA or gDNA that came from T cells, B-cell-depleted T cells, or PBMCs.

In the study's own analysis: Reference gene primer amplification in the assay estimated nucleated cell counts. This table comes from immunoSEQ multiplex PCR, and its TCRdb copy is limited to in-frame clones, with some not included. V and J calls and clone size are as listed in that table; D and trimming were resolved from the DNA. Found here are 130,000 to 150,000 clones, 79% of them singletons; the top ten hold about 9%. The CDR3 loop spans 15 amino acids. The J segment lost 4 bases and the V segment lost 2 bases, leaving 3 bases of the junction unmatched. Looked up from germline, CDR1 is SGHTA and CDR2 is FQGTGA.

This chain uses TRBV7-3 with TRBJ2-3; 10 nucleotides agree with TRBD2. Sample: peripheral blood. This receptor was identified in a middle-aged man with active or convalescent COVID-19. CDR3 nucleotide sequence: TGTGCCAGCAGCTTAGGGACTAGCGTTGCAGATACGCAGTATTTT. Translated: CASSLGTSVADTQYF.